This T cell receptor beta chain is drawn from a study of shared clonotypes between healthy human individuals. Study observations and caveats: Generation probabilities of non-shared clonotypes were lower (relative to those shared by all four donors). Generally, estimated richness proved larger in naive subsets than it did in memory subsets. The study sampled only blood, and tissue repertoires likely differ.

CDR3 size: 14 residues. CDR1 and CDR2 (germline): SGHVS, FNYEAQ. V lost 1 base to trimming and J lost 8 bases, with 11 bases between them. This clone was seen a single time. The antigen remains undetermined. Naive CD8 populations comprised CD45RO-negative cells positively selected for CCR7, excluding terminally differentiated effector memory CD45RA+ cells. Profiled with immunoSEQ multiplex PCR; TCRdb holds only in-frame clones, not every one. The repertoire consists of about 2.1 million clones, with 93% occurring once and the leading ten covering approximately 1.6%. The chain combines TRBV7-6 with TRBJ1-4; no clear D. The material sequenced was naive CD8+ T cells from PBMCs. The sequence was collected from a man aged 18-30 years in good health. Some clones in this sample may be carry-over from other donors' samples. The CDR3 is CASSLDGEDEKLFF. CDR3 nucleotide sequence: TGTGCCAGCAGCTTAGACGGTGAGGACGAAAAACTGTTTTTT.